What follows describes a single T cell receptor (beta chain). The antigen is undetermined. This specimen comes from a study of vaccination effects on CD4 cells after COVID-19. Method: immunoSEQ multiplex PCR; TCRdb's copy keeps in-frame clones and lacks some. The sample has more than 11,000 clones, around 76% seen once. The ViraFEST assay expanded antigen-specific CD4+ T cells with viral peptide pools before sequencing. CD4+ T cells were isolated after around 10 days of culture. Trimming cost V 0 bases and J 6 bases, with 12 bases left between them. Germline V lookup: CDR1 SGDLS, CDR2 YYNGEE. This CDR3 comprises 14 residues.

Sequencing used CD4+ T cells from PBMCs cultured with HCoV-229E spike peptides, obtained before COVID-19 vaccination. V usage is TRBV9 and J usage is TRBJ1-2; D may be TRBD1 (5 bases). This receptor was taken from a human donor who received a COVID-19 vaccine. CDR3 protein: CASSVEPGPHGYTF. The CDR3 bases are TGTGCCAGCAGCGTAGAGCCGGGACCCCATGGCTACACCTTC.